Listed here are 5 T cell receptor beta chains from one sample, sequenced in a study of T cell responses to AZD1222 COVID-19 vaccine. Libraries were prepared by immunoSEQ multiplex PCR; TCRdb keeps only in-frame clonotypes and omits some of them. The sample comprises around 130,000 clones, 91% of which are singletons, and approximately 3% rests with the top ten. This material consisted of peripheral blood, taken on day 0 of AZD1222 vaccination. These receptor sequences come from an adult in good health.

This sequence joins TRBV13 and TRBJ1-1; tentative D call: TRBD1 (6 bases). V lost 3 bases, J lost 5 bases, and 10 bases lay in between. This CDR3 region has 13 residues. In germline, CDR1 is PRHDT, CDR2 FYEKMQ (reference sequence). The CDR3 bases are TGTGCCAGCAGCTTCAGGGGACGGACTGAAGCTTTCTTT. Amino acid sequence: CASSFRGRTEAFF.

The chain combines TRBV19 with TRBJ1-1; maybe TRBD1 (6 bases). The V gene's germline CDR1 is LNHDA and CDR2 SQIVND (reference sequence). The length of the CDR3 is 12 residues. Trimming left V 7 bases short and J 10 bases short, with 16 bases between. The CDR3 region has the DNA TGTGCCAGTACCCCTGACAGGATATCAGCTTTCTTT. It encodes CASTPDRISAFF.

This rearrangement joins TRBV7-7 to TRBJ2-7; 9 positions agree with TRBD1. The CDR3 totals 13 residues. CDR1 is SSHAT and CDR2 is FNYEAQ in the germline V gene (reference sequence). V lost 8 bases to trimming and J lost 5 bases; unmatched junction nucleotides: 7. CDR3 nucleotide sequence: TGTGCCAGCTCCCGGGACAGGGAGGACGAGCAGTACTTC. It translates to CASSRDREDEQYF. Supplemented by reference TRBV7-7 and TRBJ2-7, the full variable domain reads GAGVSQSPRYKVTKRGQDVTLRCDPISSHATLYWYQQALGQGPEFLTYFNYEAQPDKSGLPSDRFSAERPEGSISTLTIQRTEQRDSAMYRCASSRDREDEQYFGPGTRLTVT.

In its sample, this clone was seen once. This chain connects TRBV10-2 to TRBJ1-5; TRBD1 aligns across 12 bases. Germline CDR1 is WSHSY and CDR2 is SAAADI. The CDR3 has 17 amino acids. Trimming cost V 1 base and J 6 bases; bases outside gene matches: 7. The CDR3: CASSEWDRGREGQPQHF. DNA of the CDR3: TGCGCCAGCAGTGAGTGGGACAGGGGGCGGGAAGGTCAGCCCCAGCATTTT.

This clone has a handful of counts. The DNA for the CDR3 is TGTGCCAGCAGCGAGGGACAGGGGGCCGGCTATGGCTACACCTTC. Translating it yields CASSEGQGAGYGYTF. V is TRBV14 and J is TRBJ1-2; 12 nucleotides line up with TRBD1. This CDR3 has 15 amino acids. The J segment lost 4 bases and the V segment lost 5 bases, leaving 5 bases of the junction unmatched. Germline CDR1 SGHDN, CDR2 FVKESK.